A single TCR beta chain is shown here with its context. Its antigen is unknown. Germline lookup yields CDR1 LGHNA and CDR2 YNFKEQ. V was cut by 4 bases and J by 4 bases, with 14 bases left in between. The CDR3 covers 15 residues. Sequenced by immunoSEQ multiplex PCR; TCRdb stores in-frame clones only, minus some. Among about 21,000 clones, 83% were seen once, and the ten largest hold roughly 4%. The record originates from a study of T cells in localized non-small cell lung cancer. Whole-study findings and limits: Prolonged overall survival went with higher T cell density in the blood. Of the top 100 tumor clones, median approximately 60 were in adjacent lung, about 26 among its top 100. Uninvolved adjacent lung had more T cell clonality than any other tissue, topping tumor.

The sample was peripheral blood, taken before any cancer treatment. This receptor was obtained from a man aged 35 to 69 with stage I lung adenocarcinoma. The chain combines TRBV4-2 with TRBJ1-5, with D maybe TRBD1 (5 bases). The CDR3 DNA reads TGTGCCAGCAGCCCCCTAAATTCAGGGAATCAGCCCCAGCATTTT. Residues: CASSPLNSGNQPQHF.